This is a list of T cell receptor beta chains from one sample in a study of OX40 agonist ivuxolimab in advanced cancers. TCRdb's table, derived via immunoSEQ multiplex PCR, lists solely in-frame clones and lacks some. The sample has tens of thousands of clones, 75% to 90% seen once; the top ten hold nearly 7.5%. The material was CD4+ or CD8+ T cells sorted from blood, obtained in a trial of the OX40 agonist ivuxolimab. The receptors come from an adult with an advanced solid tumor such as melanoma, head and neck, liver or kidney cancer. Both conserved end residues are part of each CDR3. A D gene is named only where the DNA matches it firmly. The listing skips clone size in some rows; elsewhere it reads once, few, many or a size class.

J | size | D | V | DNA | CDR3
TRBJ2-3 | . | . | TRBV6-6 | TGTGCCAGCAGAGAACGGGCCAGACTCACAGATACGCAGTATTTT | CASRERARLTDTQYF
TRBJ1-1 | . | . | TRBV6-1 | TGTGCCAGCACTCGGGATCCGGGACAGAACACTGAAGCTTTCTTT | CASTRDPGQNTEAFF
TRBJ2-1 | . | TRBD2 | TRBV28 | TGTGCCAGCAGCTCCCGAAAATCTAGCGGGAGAGGGAATGAGCAGTTCTTC | CASSSRKSSGRGNEQFF
TRBJ2-7 | . | . | TRBV11-3 | TGTGCCAGCAGCTTAGAGTCTGGGACGGGCTACGAGCAGTACTTC | CASSLESGTGYEQYF
TRBJ2-6 | . | . | TRBV7-8 | TGTGCCAGCAGCTTAGTGCCCTCTGGGGCCAACGTCCTGACTTTC | CASSLVPSGANVLTF
TRBJ1-1 | . | . | TRBV29-1 | TGCAGCGTTGCTCCGGGCTCCCAGAACACTGAAGCTTTCTTT | CSVAPGSQNTEAFF
TRBJ2-7 | . | TRBD1 | TRBV6-1 | TGTGCCAGCAGTGAATACGTGACAGGGGCCTACGAGCAGTACTTC | CASSEYVTGAYEQYF
TRBJ2-3 | . | TRBD1 | TRBV5-1 | TGCGCCAGCAGCTTGGGACAGGGGGCAGATACGCAGTATTTT | CASSLGQGADTQYF
TRBJ1-5 | . | . | TRBV28 | TGTGCCAGCAGTTTATCAGGGGTTAATCAGCCCCAGCATTTT | CASSLSGVNQPQHF
TRBJ1-2 | . | TRBD1 | TRBV28 | TGTGCCAGCAGCCCAGAGACAGGGGTTAACTATGGCTACACCTTC | CASSPETGVNYGYTF
TRBJ2-4 | . | TRBD2 | TRBV27 | TGTGCCAGCAGTTCGGGAGGGGGGGCCAAAAACATTCAGTACTTC | CASSSGGGAKNIQYF
TRBJ1-2 | few | . | TRBV6-5 | TGTGCCAGCAGTTACGCAAGGGGCGCGGGCTACACCTTC | CASSYARGAGYTF
TRBJ2-3 | . | . | TRBV6-5 | TGTGCCAGCAGTTCAGGGGAACACACAGATACGCAGTATTTT | CASSSGEHTDTQYF
TRBJ2-7 | . | . | TRBV30 | TGTGCCTGGACCCGAACTAGCCGGTCCTACGAGCAGTACTTC | CAWTRTSRSYEQYF
TRBJ1-2 | . | . | TRBV6-5 | TGTGCCAGCAGTTTCGTTGGGGGCAGGTATGGCTACACCTTC | CASSFVGGRYGYTF
TRBJ1-4 | . | TRBD1 | TRBV27 | TGTGCCAGCAGTGTAAAGACAGGGTGGGGCGAAAAACTGTTTTTT | CASSVKTGWGEKLFF
TRBJ1-2 | . | . | TRBV12-5 | TGTGCTAGTGGTTTAGGGGGAAGTTCTGGCTACACCTTC | CASGLGGSSGYTF
TRBJ1-6 | . | . | TRBV19 | TGTGCCAGTAGTCCCGGGGTCTCTAATTCACCCCTCCACTTT | CASSPGVSNSPLHF
TRBJ2-7 | . | . | TRBV27 | TGTGCCAGCAGGGCACTTGGGTCCTACGAGCAGTACTTC | CASRALGSYEQYF
TRBJ2-3 | . | . | TRBV5-1 | TGCGCCAGCAGCTTGGGTACAATGACAGATACGCAGTATTTT | CASSLGTMTDTQYF
TRBJ2-7 | . | TRBD2 | TRBV19 | TGTGCCAGTAGTCCTACTAGCGGGAGGCCTCTCTCCTACGAGCAGTACTTC | CASSPTSGRPLSYEQYF
TRBJ2-3 | . | . | TRBV19 | TGTGCCAGTAGTAGTAACGGGAGACCAGATACGCAGTATTTT | CASSSNGRPDTQYF
TRBJ1-4 | . | . | TRBV7-6 | TGTGCCAGCAGCTTAGGAATTACTAATGAAAAACTGTTTTTT | CASSLGITNEKLFF
TRBJ1-1 | . | . | TRBV19 | TGTGCCAGTACAATTAGGGGGACTGAAGCTTTCTTT | CASTIRGTEAFF
TRBJ1-1 | . | TRBD1 | TRBV10-1 | TGCGCCAGCACCGGGACAGGGAACACTGAAGCTTTCTTT | CASTGTGNTEAFF
TRBJ2-7 | . | TRBD2 | TRBV5-6 | TGTGCCAGCAGCCAATTCGGACTAGCGGGAGTCTACGAGCAGTACTTC | CASSQFGLAGVYEQYF